Listed below are T cell receptor beta chains from one sample, sequenced in a study of T cells in narcolepsy. Sequenced by immunoSEQ multiplex PCR; TCRdb stores in-frame clones only, minus some. The repertoire has about 27,000 clones, approximately 80% of them found once; the top ten carry almost 3.5%. Sequencing was performed on CD45RA- memory CD4+ T cells from PBMCs. The receptor set was obtained from a human donor with narcolepsy. CDR3s leave out the opening cysteine and the closing phenylalanine or tryptophan. Fields, in order: J gene, V gene, CDR3 protein.

j_call: TRBJ2-5; v_call: TRBV5-1; cdr3_aa: ASSTQGGETQY
j_call: TRBJ1-2; v_call: TRBV9; cdr3_aa: ASSPSPRDNYGYT
j_call: TRBJ2-1; v_call: TRBV7-2; cdr3_aa: ASSLWGDEQF
j_call: TRBJ1-6; v_call: TRBV6-1; cdr3_aa: ASSEVQGESPLH
j_call: TRBJ2-7; v_call: TRBV10-3; cdr3_aa: AIKETSGGSYEQY
j_call: TRBJ2-6; v_call: TRBV11-1; cdr3_aa: ASRPGGSGANVLT
j_call: TRBJ2-1; v_call: TRBV2; cdr3_aa: ASRLAGLNEGEQF
j_call: TRBJ1-1; v_call: TRBV7-9; cdr3_aa: ASTLGQTNTEAF
j_call: TRBJ1-2; v_call: TRBV7-2; cdr3_aa: ASSFGQQGYGYT
j_call: TRBJ1-3; v_call: TRBV5-1; cdr3_aa: ASSLAGTGSGNTIY
j_call: TRBJ2-1; v_call: TRBV7-2; cdr3_aa: ASSFPGTGANEQF
j_call: TRBJ2-7; v_call: TRBV19; cdr3_aa: ASSGRVGGLYEQY
j_call: TRBJ2-1; v_call: TRBV6-6; cdr3_aa: ASSPVGEQF
j_call: TRBJ2-5; v_call: TRBV6-1; cdr3_aa: ASSETGRQETQY
j_call: TRBJ1-6; v_call: TRBV5-4; cdr3_aa: ASSLATGINSPLH
j_call: TRBJ2-5; v_call: TRBV4-1; cdr3_aa: ASSQDEVVQETQY
j_call: TRBJ2-7; v_call: TRBV5-1; cdr3_aa: ASSQTRGGLIGEQY
j_call: TRBJ1-6; v_call: TRBV6-1; cdr3_aa: ASRRSSYNSPLH
j_call: TRBJ2-5; v_call: TRBV6-5; cdr3_aa: ASSYAGARETQY
j_call: TRBJ1-1; v_call: TRBV11-3; cdr3_aa: ASSPGPRNTEAF
j_call: TRBJ1-1; v_call: TRBV5-6; cdr3_aa: ASSSLHNPGQGATEAF
j_call: TRBJ1-3; v_call: TRBV19; cdr3_aa: ASRPALSGNTIY
j_call: TRBJ1-2; v_call: TRBV11-3; cdr3_aa: AILPRGRYGYT
j_call: TRBJ1-6; v_call: TRBV11-2; cdr3_aa: ASSIGQGNNSPLH
j_call: TRBJ1-6; v_call: TRBV6-5; cdr3_aa: ASSWGNSPLH
j_call: TRBJ2-1; v_call: TRBV5-1; cdr3_aa: ASSRDGNNEQF
j_call: TRBJ1-5; v_call: TRBV4-2; cdr3_aa: ASSLPGANQPQH
j_call: TRBJ1-1; v_call: TRBV7-9; cdr3_aa: ASSFSAGTEAF
j_call: TRBJ2-5; v_call: TRBV2; cdr3_aa: ASSEFLAGGPQETQY
j_call: TRBJ2-2; v_call: TRBV11-2; cdr3_aa: ASSLERAGELF
j_call: TRBJ2-1; v_call: TRBV4-2; cdr3_aa: ASSQEGTSVHGEQF
j_call: TRBJ2-7; v_call: TRBV7-6; cdr3_aa: ASSPGGNEQY
j_call: TRBJ2-5; v_call: TRBV7-7; cdr3_aa: ASSPTGRQETQY
j_call: TRBJ2-7; v_call: TRBV6-1; cdr3_aa: ASSDRLAGGQHEQY
j_call: TRBJ2-3; v_call: TRBV19; cdr3_aa: ASTQSTGSTDTQY
j_call: TRBJ2-7; v_call: TRBV6-5; cdr3_aa: ASSYSRTGVEQY
j_call: TRBJ2-7; v_call: TRBV11-2; cdr3_aa: ASSLVVGSVYEQY
j_call: TRBJ2-2; v_call: TRBV5-1; cdr3_aa: ASGTGTGVTGELF
j_call: TRBJ2-3; v_call: TRBV7-2; cdr3_aa: ASSLTETQY
j_call: TRBJ1-2; v_call: TRBV25-1; cdr3_aa: ASSDLDRALGGYT
j_call: TRBJ1-5; v_call: TRBV29-1; cdr3_aa: SVEVDRYQPQH
j_call: TRBJ2-3; v_call: TRBV2; cdr3_aa: ASRSRTSGGYTDTQY
j_call: TRBJ1-2; v_call: TRBV7-9; cdr3_aa: ASSFEGGIYGYT
j_call: TRBJ1-3; v_call: TRBV6-1; cdr3_aa: ASEWMTGPGNTIY
j_call: TRBJ1-4; v_call: TRBV30; cdr3_aa: AWSLLVGWRAEKLF
j_call: TRBJ2-7; v_call: TRBV5-1; cdr3_aa: ASSLDVPLSTYEQY
j_call: TRBJ2-7; v_call: TRBV18; cdr3_aa: ASSPGQAAYEQY
j_call: TRBJ2-7; v_call: TRBV30; cdr3_aa: AWSPLAGVSYEQY
j_call: TRBJ2-6; v_call: TRBV4-1; cdr3_aa: ASSLGQGSSGANVLT
j_call: TRBJ1-1; v_call: TRBV2; cdr3_aa: ASSWGQGAQAF